Presented here are 32 T cell receptor beta chains from one specimen sequenced in a study of blood T cell repertoires in COVID-19. Sequenced by immunoSEQ multiplex PCR; TCRdb stores in-frame clones only, minus some. The table records about 110,000 clones, roughly 88% of them present only once. Sequencing used peripheral blood. The receptors here all came from a woman in her 50s with active or convalescent COVID-19.

The chain is built from TRBV30 and TRBJ1-2; 8 bases agree with TRBD1. J lost 7 bases, V lost 0 bases, and 13 bases had no gene match. CDR1 GTSNPN and CDR2 SVGIG come from the germline V gene (reference sequence). The CDR3 covers 16 residues. CDR3 sequence: CAWSVGIQGALGGYTF. CDR3 nucleotides: TGTGCCTGGAGTGTCGGGATCCAGGGGGCGCTTGGTGGCTACACCTTC.

The V and J genes are TRBV19 and TRBJ1-2; weak D call: TRBD1 (5 bases). The V end was cut by 2 bases, the J end by 5 bases, with 12 bases between. The germline CDR1 and CDR2 sequences are LNHDA and SQIVND (reference sequence). This CDR3 comprises 14 residues. The CDR3 protein is CASSISPGHYGYTF. CDR3 coding DNA: TGTGCCAGTAGTATATCCCCCGGACATTATGGCTACACCTTC.

This clone was recorded only once. The V gene is TRBV27, the J gene TRBJ2-3; 11 bases map to TRBD1. V trimming: 1 base; J trimming: 3 bases; junction bases outside the gene matches: 6. The CDR3 totals 17 residues. Germline assignment: CDR1 MNHEY and CDR2 SMNVEV (reference sequence). The CDR3: CASSLFGDRGWTDTQYF. The CDR3 nucleotides read TGTGCCAGCAGTTTATTTGGGGACAGGGGGTGGACAGATACGCAGTATTTT.

CDR3 in DNA: TGCGCCAGCAGCTCAGGTGGGGCGAATTCACCCCTCCACTTT. Its translation: CASSSGGANSPLHF. V is TRBV5-1 and J is TRBJ1-6; TRBD1 is a possible D gene (5 bases). Trimming stripped 3 bases from V and 7 bases from J, with 11 bases between. This CDR3 has 14 residues. From germline, CDR1 is SGHRS and CDR2 YFSETQ.

This clone was recorded a few times. This chain joins TRBV6-4 and TRBJ2-1; D perhaps matches TRBD1 (5 bases). This CDR3 is 14 amino acids long. Trimming removed 3 bases from V and 12 bases from J, with 18 bases in between. Germline V CDR1 and CDR2: MRHNA, SNTAGT. The CDR3 DNA is TGTGCCAGCAGTGAAGGAGACAGCCAAAGTAGGCAGTTCTTC. This codes for CASSEGDSQSRQFF.

The chain couples TRBV29-1 to TRBJ1-2, with D uncertain. From germline, CDR1 is SQVTM and CDR2 ANQGSEA. V lost 2 bases, J lost 8 bases, and 15 bases lay in between. CDR3 length: 13 residues. The CDR3 protein is CSVESRRVGGYTF. CDR3 coding DNA: TGCAGCGTTGAAAGTCGGAGGGTCGGGGGCTACACCTTC.

V usage is TRBV19 and J usage is TRBJ1-1, with D unresolved. Trimming stripped 5 bases from V and 0 bases from J, with 19 bases between. Per germline, CDR1 LNHDA and CDR2 SQIVND (reference sequence). The CDR3 loop spans 17 amino acids. The CDR3 DNA sequence: TGTGCCAGTAGTCAAGCGCTCGGGAGCGGGATGAACACTGAAGCTTTCTTT. Protein: CASSQALGSGMNTEAFF.

The chain combines TRBV13 with TRBJ2-3; tentative D call: TRBD2 (7 bases). There are 15 residues in the CDR3. V lost 4 bases to trimming and J lost 1 base, with 12 bases between them. Germline V gene lookup returns CDR1 PRHDT and CDR2 FYEKMQ (reference sequence). Here the CDR3 reads CASSWRGGGTDTQYF. The CDR3, as DNA: TGTGCCAGCAGCTGGAGGGGGGGTGGCACAGATACGCAGTATTTT. Full variable domain (outside the CDR3, taken from reference TRBV13 and TRBJ2-3): AAGVIQSPRHLIKEKRETATLKCYPIPRHDTVYWYQQGPGQDPQFLISFYEKMQSDKGSIPDRFSAQQFSDYHSELNMSSLELGDSALYFCASSWRGGGTDTQYFGPGTRLTVL.

The rearrangement uses TRBV2 and TRBJ2-3, with TRBD2 matching 7 bases. V trimming: 6 bases; J trimming: 6 bases; junction bases outside the gene matches: 6. The CDR3 covers 13 residues. Germline V gene sequence: CDR1 SNHLY, CDR2 FYNNEI. The CDR3: CASRGLGGDTQYF. CDR3 bases: TGTGCCAGCAGGGGACTGGGGGGGGATACGCAGTATTTT.

This clone was observed a handful of times. This chain joins TRBV19 and TRBJ1-5; TRBD1 is a possible D gene (5 bases). The germline V gene has CDR1 LNHDA and CDR2 SQIVND (reference sequence). The CDR3 totals 15 residues. With 3 bases removed from V and 3 bases from J, the gap between germline ends came to 12 bases. The CDR3 bases are TGTGCCAGTAGTATTGGGGGAGGGATCAATCAGCCCCAGCATTTT. Its protein is CASSIGGGINQPQHF.

The chain links TRBV6-1 to TRBJ1-2; D is ambiguous. CDR1 is MNHNS and CDR2 is SASEGT in the germline V gene. The CDR3 runs to 15 residues. With 2 bases removed from V and 1 base from J, the gap between germline ends came to 11 bases. CDR3 protein: CASSETASSNYGYTF. The DNA for the CDR3 is TGTGCCAGCAGTGAAACCGCTTCTAGTAACTATGGCTACACCTTC.

In this sample, this clone turned up once. This chain joins TRBV9 and TRBJ1-2; TRBD1 is a possible D gene (6 bases). This CDR3 is built from 15 residues. V was trimmed by 4 bases and J by 0 bases, leaving 13 bases between them. CDR1 SGDLS and CDR2 YYNGEE come from the germline V gene. DNA of the CDR3: TGTGCCAGCAGCCCCCGACAGGACCCTAACTATGGCTACACCTTC. Translation: CASSPRQDPNYGYTF. Combining the CDR3 with reference TRBV9 and TRBJ1-2 gives the whole variable domain DSGVTQTPKHLITATGQRVTLRCSPRSGDLSVYWYQQSLDQGLQFLIQYYNGEERAKGNILERFSAQQFPDLHSELNLSSLELGDSALYFCASSPRQDPNYGYTFGSGTRLTVV.

The genes are TRBV29-1 and TRBJ2-5; 10 bases match TRBD1. Germline V gene lookup returns CDR1 SQVTM and CDR2 ANQGSEA. V was clipped by 6 bases and J by 5 bases; unmatched bases: 9. The CDR3 loop spans 14 amino acids. CDR3 sequence (DNA): TGCAGCGTAGCAGACAGGGGGCTGAGGGAGACCCAGTACTTC. It yields the protein CSVADRGLRETQYF.

The rearrangement links TRBV5-6 to TRBJ2-1; perhaps TRBD1 as D (6 bases). Germline lookup yields CDR1 SGHDT and CDR2 YYEEEE. V lost 2 bases to trimming and J lost 6 bases, with 15 bases between them. This CDR3 has 15 amino acids. This chain's CDR3 is CASSFRDTRGNEQFF. The CDR3 coding sequence is TGTGCCAGCAGCTTCCGGGACACCCGAGGCAATGAGCAGTTCTTC.

This chain connects TRBV18 to TRBJ2-7, with 8 bases aligning to TRBD1. This CDR3 has 14 amino acids. Germline V gene data show CDR1 as KGHSH and CDR2 as LQKENI. Unmatched junction bases numbered 8, after V lost 4 bases and J lost 6 bases. The CDR3 here is CASSQGQEMFEQYF. CDR3 DNA sequence: TGTGCCAGCTCACAGGGACAGGAAATGTTCGAGCAGTACTTC.

This clone was seen a few times. The V gene is TRBV12-3 or TRBV12-4, the J gene TRBJ1-5, with D perhaps TRBD1 (6 bases). There are 13 residues in the CDR3. The V and J ends lost 6 bases and 4 bases respectively, with 10 bases between them. CDR3: CASRGTHNQPQHF. The CDR3, as DNA: TGTGCCAGCAGAGGGACACATAATCAGCCCCAGCATTTT.

The chain is built from TRBV19 and TRBJ2-7, with TRBD1 matching 8 bases. Germline CDR1 is LNHDA and CDR2 is SQIVND (reference sequence). With 7 bases clipped from V and 6 bases from J, the junction kept 8 bases outside the gene matches. There are 13 residues in the CDR3. CDR3 in DNA: TGTGCCAGTAAGCTGGCAGGGGGCGTCGAGCAGTACTTC. It translates to CASKLAGGVEQYF. Filled out from reference TRBV19 and TRBJ2-7, the complete variable domain reads DGGITQSPKYLFRKEGQNVTLSCEQNLNHDAMYWYRQDPGQGLRLIYYSQIVNDFQKGDIAEGYSVSREKKESFPLTVTSAQKNPTAFYLCASKLAGGVEQYFGPGTRLTVT.

V usage is TRBV3-1 (or the pseudogene TRBV3-2) and J usage is TRBJ2-7; D might be TRBD2 (6 bases). V lost 4 bases to trimming and J lost 11 bases, with 18 bases between them. This CDR3 has 13 amino acids. From germline, CDR1 is LGHDT and CDR2 YNNKEL (reference sequence). For the CDR3, the DNA is TGTGCCAGCAGCCGACATTTGTCGGGGGATAAGTACTTC. Protein sequence: CASSRHLSGDKYF.

The chain has TRBV7-3 and TRBJ2-3; 9 bases align to TRBD2. The CDR3 covers 19 residues. The ends lost 2 bases at V and 2 bases at J; junction bases unmatched: 14. Looked up from germline, CDR1 is SGHTA and CDR2 is FQGTGA. The CDR3 region has the DNA TGTGCCAGCAGCTTATCAAATGTTCCTAGCGGGGATCCCACAGATACGCAGTATTTT. This encodes CASSLSNVPSGDPTDTQYF.

The chain recombines TRBV18 with TRBJ2-1, with 11 bases lining up with TRBD2. The CDR3 is 19 residues long. J gave up 3 bases and V 3 bases, and 13 bases lay outside the gene matches. Germline values: CDR1 KGHSH, CDR2 LQKENI. The CDR3 nucleotides are TGTGCCAGCTCACCTCGAAGGGCAGCCGGGACTAGCGGCTACAATGAGCAGTTCTTC. It is translated as CASSPRRAAGTSGYNEQFF.

J is TRBJ1-5 and V is TRBV28, with 9 positions matching TRBD1. V lost 6 bases, J lost 3 bases, and 15 bases stayed unmatched. The germline V gene has CDR1 MDHEN and CDR2 SYDVKM. The length of the CDR3 is 18 residues. The DNA of the CDR3 is TGTGCCAGCAGGGGGGACCGCACCGGGACAGGGATCAATCAGCCCCAGCATTTT. Encoded protein: CASRGDRTGTGINQPQHF.

The chain combines TRBV3-1 (or the pseudogene TRBV3-2) with TRBJ1-1, with no clear D. Trimming took off 1 base at V and 2 bases at J, with 8 bases between the two ends. CDR3 length equals 14 residues. Per the germline V gene, CDR1 is LGHDT and CDR2 is YNNKEL (reference sequence). The CDR3 nucleotides read TGTGCCAGCAGCCAAGGGGCAGTTAACACTGAAGCTTTCTTT. It translates to CASSQGAVNTEAFF.

V and J are TRBV13 and TRBJ2-1, with D maybe TRBD2 (7 bases). V was shortened by 7 bases and J by 5 bases, with 21 bases between the two germline ends. The length of the CDR3 is 16 residues. In germline, CDR1 is PRHDT, CDR2 FYEKMQ (reference sequence). This CDR3 reads CASNRGAGTFHNEQFF. For the CDR3, the DNA is TGTGCCAGCAACCGGGGGGCAGGGACCTTTCACAATGAGCAGTTCTTC.

This sequence joins TRBV6-2 or TRBV6-3 and TRBJ1-1, with unresolved D. V lost 4 bases, J lost 5 bases, and 14 bases lay in between. There are 14 residues in the CDR3. CDR1 is MNHEY, CDR2 SVGEGT, per germline. CDR3 in amino acids: CASSSLVGGTEAFF. CDR3 DNA sequence: TGTGCCAGCAGTTCTCTAGTTGGAGGTACTGAAGCTTTCTTT.

The chain is built from TRBV7-9 and TRBJ1-1, with a possible D match to TRBD1 (6 bases). Germline-derived CDR1 and CDR2 are SEHNR and FQNEAQ (reference sequence). This CDR3 region has 15 residues. Trimming took 10 bases from V and 4 from J, leaving 22 bases between them. The CDR3 spells CATQRGGPGGTEAFF. DNA for the CDR3: TGTGCCACACAGAGGGGGGGGCCAGGAGGCACTGAAGCTTTCTTT.

The chain joins TRBV7-9 to TRBJ2-7; TRBD2 matches at 8 bases. This CDR3 comprises 15 residues. V was clipped by 2 bases and J by 2 bases; unmatched bases: 5. CDR1 is SEHNR and CDR2 is FQNEAQ in the germline V gene (reference sequence). The chain's CDR3 is CASSLNRAGAYEQYF. The CDR3 DNA is TGTGCCAGCAGCTTAAATCGAGCGGGAGCCTACGAGCAGTACTTC.

The chain employs TRBV7-9 and TRBJ2-3; possibly TRBD2 for D (5 bases). Germline assignment: CDR1 SEHNR and CDR2 FQNEAQ (reference sequence). The CDR3 extends over 15 amino acids. V dropped 8 bases and J dropped 2 bases, with 17 bases sitting between them. CDR3 protein: CASEGTGLPTDTQYF. The CDR3 nucleotides are TGTGCCAGCGAAGGTACCGGACTGCCCACAGATACGCAGTATTTT.

The chain uses TRBV27 and TRBJ2-5, with D perhaps matching TRBD2 (6 bases). The CDR3 is 15 amino acids. The V end was cut by 3 bases, the J end by 1 base, with 12 bases between. Germline CDR1 and CDR2: MNHEY and SMNVEV (reference sequence). The CDR3 nucleotides read TGTGCCAGCAGTTTTAGACGGGACTTCCAAGAGACCCAGTACTTC. Residues: CASSFRRDFQETQYF.

The rearrangement uses TRBV19 and TRBJ2-1; possibly TRBD2 for D (6 bases). The germline V gene has CDR1 LNHDA and CDR2 SQIVND (reference sequence). The CDR3 covers 14 residues. Trimming pared 5 bases from V and 9 bases from J, leaving 17 bases between. CDR3 coding DNA: TGTGCCAGTAGTGGGGGGATTGTAGTCACTGAGCAGTTCTTC. Residues: CASSGGIVVTEQFF.

The J gene is TRBJ2-3, the V gene TRBV2; D unresolved. Trimming cost V 4 bases and J 0 bases, with 14 bases left between them. The germline gives CDR1 SNHLY, CDR2 FYNNEI. This CDR3 region has 16 residues. As DNA, the CDR3 is TGTGCCAGCAGTGGCATCCTAACCTCTAGCACAGATACGCAGTATTTT. Its translation: CASSGILTSSTDTQYF.

V usage is TRBV19 and J usage is TRBJ1-5; perhaps TRBD1 as D (5 bases). V was clipped by 5 bases and J by 6 bases, with 14 bases between them. The CDR3 contains 14 residues. CDR1 LNHDA and CDR2 SQIVND come from the germline V gene (reference sequence). The CDR3 nucleotides read TGTGCCAGTAGTCGCCGCGGGGGAGGTCAGCCCCAGCATTTT. Protein product: CASSRRGGGQPQHF.

The sample holds one count of this clone. The chain uses TRBV10-2 and TRBJ1-5, with D unresolved. This CDR3 is 16 amino acids long. The V and J ends lost 5 bases and 1 base respectively, with 15 bases between them. Looked up from germline, CDR1 is WSHSY and CDR2 is SAAADI. The CDR3, as DNA: TGCGCCAGCAGTCGCACCGAGTCGGGAAGCAATCAGCCCCAGCATTTT. This sequence encodes CASSRTESGSNQPQHF.